The 7 T cell receptor beta chains below were found in one sample sequenced in a study of Ad26.COV2.S vaccination and SARS-CoV-2 variants. The treatment was: around 19 received Ad26.COV2.S at low or high dose, single or two shots; about 5 received placebo; per-sample allocation not given. All samples were drawn on day 63, counting from the first vaccine or placebo injection. Here immunoSEQ multiplex PCR was the method, and the copy in TCRdb shows in-frame clones only, minus some. This table holds 410,000 or so clones, around 93% found once. Material: peripheral blood, obtained in a trial of Ad26.COV2.S vaccine versus placebo. These receptors all stem from a person aged 18 to 59 who received the Ad26.COV2.S COVID-19 vaccine or a placebo.

The V gene is TRBV5-4, the J gene TRBJ1-2; a weak D match, TRBD1 (6 bases). The CDR3 runs 13 residues. The V gene's germline CDR1 is SGHNT and CDR2 YYREEE (reference sequence). Trimming pared 5 bases from V and 6 bases from J, leaving 14 bases between. In DNA, the CDR3 is TGTGCCAGCAGATCGCACAGGGTGGATGGCTACACCTTC. This sequence encodes CASRSHRVDGYTF.

The chain combines TRBV7-9 with TRBJ1-4; maybe TRBD1 (5 bases). The V and J ends lost 5 bases and 0 bases respectively, with 13 bases between them. The CDR3 is made up of 16 amino acids. Germline V CDR1 and CDR2: SEHNR, FQNEAQ (reference sequence). This chain's CDR3 is CASSLRGDATNEKLFF. Written as DNA, the CDR3 is TGTGCCAGCAGCCTCAGAGGGGATGCAACTAATGAAAAACTGTTTTTT.

The chain uses TRBV7-2 and TRBJ1-2; weak D call: TRBD1 (6 bases). This CDR3 has 15 residues. V dropped 4 bases and J dropped 1 base, with 13 bases sitting between them. Germline CDR1 and CDR2: SGHTA and FQGNSA. The CDR3 spells CASSSTGTYNYGYTF. The CDR3 nucleotides are TGTGCCAGCAGCTCAACCGGGACATATAACTATGGCTACACCTTC.

V and J are TRBV18 and TRBJ1-2; TRBD1 might be the D (6 bases). The CDR3 extends over 17 amino acids. Germline-derived CDR1 and CDR2 are KGHSH and LQKENI. V was clipped by 0 bases and J by 6 bases, with 20 bases between them. CDR3 sequence (DNA): TGTGCCAGCTCACCACCCGGACAGCCCCGTGATTTGGATGGCTACACCTTC. Translating it yields CASSPPGQPRDLDGYTF.

The chain is built from TRBV7-2 and TRBJ2-1; a possible D gene is TRBD2 (5 bases). Germline V CDR1 and CDR2: SGHTA, FQGNSA. V lost 1 base to trimming and J lost 9 bases, with 16 bases between them. The CDR3 extends over 15 amino acids. Here the CDR3 reads CASSLGGFASTEQFF. DNA for the CDR3: TGTGCCAGCAGCTTAGGAGGGTTCGCTAGCACTGAGCAGTTCTTC. Drawing the rest from reference TRBV7-2 and TRBJ2-1, the complete variable domain is GAGVSQSPSNKVTEKGKDVELRCDPISGHTALYWYRQSLGQGLEFLIYFQGNSAPDKSGLPSDRFSAERTGGSVSTLTIQRTQQEDSAVYLCASSLGGFASTEQFFGPGTRLTVL.

V is TRBV7-2 and J is TRBJ2-5, with D hard to call. The germline V and J ends were trimmed by 5 bases and 2 bases, with 12 bases remaining between them. Germline V gene lookup returns CDR1 SGHTA and CDR2 FQGNSA. The CDR3 is 14 amino acids. The CDR3 DNA reads as TGTGCCAGCAGCCCGCCCGGCTCACAAGAGACCCAGTACTTC. Translation: CASSPPGSQETQYF.

The gene calls are TRBV24-1 and TRBJ2-5; 16 bases fit TRBD2. V shed 2 bases and J 5 bases; nucleotides not matched to a gene: 7. The CDR3 spans 18 residues. Per the germline V gene, CDR1 is KGHDR and CDR2 is SFDVKD. The CDR3 sequence is CATSDSPGLAGGHETQYF. CDR3 DNA: TGTGCCACCAGTGATTCGCCGGGACTAGCGGGGGGGCATGAGACCCAGTACTTC.